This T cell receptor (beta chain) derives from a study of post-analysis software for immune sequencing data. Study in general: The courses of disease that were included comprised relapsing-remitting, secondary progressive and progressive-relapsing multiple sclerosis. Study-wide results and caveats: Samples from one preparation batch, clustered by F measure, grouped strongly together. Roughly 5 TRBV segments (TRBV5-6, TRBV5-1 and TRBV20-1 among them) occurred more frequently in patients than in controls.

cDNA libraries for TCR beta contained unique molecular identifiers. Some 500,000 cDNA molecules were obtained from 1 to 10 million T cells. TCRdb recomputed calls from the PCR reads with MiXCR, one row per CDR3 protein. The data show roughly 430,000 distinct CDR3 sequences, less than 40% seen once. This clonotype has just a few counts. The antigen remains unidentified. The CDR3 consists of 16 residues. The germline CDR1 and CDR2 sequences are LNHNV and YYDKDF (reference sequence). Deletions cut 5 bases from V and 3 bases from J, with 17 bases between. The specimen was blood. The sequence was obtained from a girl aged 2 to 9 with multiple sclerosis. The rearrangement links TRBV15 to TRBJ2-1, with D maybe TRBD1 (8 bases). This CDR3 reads CATSGVQGGIYNEQFF. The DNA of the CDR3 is TGTGCCACCAGCGGAGTACAGGGGGGGATCTACAATGAGCAGTTCTTC.